This TCR beta chain was identified in a study of CD8 T cells in acute hepatitis C reinfection (dated by TCRdb to the early 2020s). Concerning the study at large: The TCRbeta repertoire of CD8+ T cells specific for the HCV NS3-1073 epitope was profiled during acute infection and after viral clearance. Paired acute and follow-up samples were contributed by four of the spontaneous resolvers. Results and caveats for the whole study, not just this receptor: Few CDR3 sequences were shared with other epitopes, and differences in sequencing approaches may have limited exact matching. Regardless of outcome, 10 to 15 public clonotypes were found, and one public clonotype used V04-02/J02-02. High diversity was observed in NS3-1073 specific repertoires, and no significant differences in diversity were found between acute resolver, follow-up resolver and acute chronic samples. Chronically infected subjects had no follow-up repertoires because NS3-1073 specific cells were too rare to sort. Only the TCRbeta chain was sequenced in bulk, so alphabeta pairing of public clonotypes could not be determined.

For this clone: Its recognized antigen is unknown. It has no much larger one-base neighbor in the sample; base qualities were not kept.

Genomic DNA was extracted from FACS-sorted cells, and TCRbeta chain sequencing was performed through the commercial immunoSEQ service. As for the original processing: Repertoire data were analyzed with ImmunoSEQ Analyzer software v3.0 and R v3.5.1. Only productive rearrangements were analyzed, because sequences with stop codons or out-of-frame rearrangements were removed. Simpson diversity, Shannon entropy, CDR3 length and nucleotide addition metrics were obtained from the sequencing provider. Clonotypes were grouped by frequency into dominant, sub-dominant, low or lowest abundance categories, and clonotypes below 0.1% were left out of most analyses. Any CDR3 amino acid clonotype present in at least two subjects at a cumulative frequency of at least 0.5% was labeled public. In its TCRdb copy, this immuneACCESS table keeps in-frame sequences only and misses some clones. Where compared with another copy, unresolved V genes explain less than half of these, and the others have no known cause. V, J and clone size are those of that table, while D and trimming were read from the DNA. The sample records over 35,000 clones, 85% to 90% of which are singletons. 0.4% to 0.5% of the sample is taken by the ten largest.

In light of the paper, this sample's time point label describes: naive CD8 control sorted from an acute-time-point sample. Enrolled in the Montreal Hepatitis C Cohort (HEPCO) in Canada, the donors were people who inject drugs, and these donors were followed every 3 months. Acute primary HCV infection was defined as a positive HCV RNA or antibody test after a negative test within the previous 24 weeks. CD3, CD8 and CD45RO antibodies were used for surface staining, and dead cells were excluded with an aqua fixable dye. More than five subjects who developed chronic infection, defined as HCV RNA positivity at 24 weeks, were also included in the cohort. From thawed, previously cryostored peripheral blood mononuclear cells, CD8+ T cells were purified through negative selection performed by means of the MACS CD8+ T cell Isolation Kit. A BD FACSAria II cell sorter was used to sort the cells. Sequencing input: naive CD8+ T cells from PBMCs. The sample's cell subset or site label is to be understood as: sorted total naive CD45RO-negative CD8+ T cells. The clonotype originates from a man aged 30 to 39 with chronic hepatitis C.

In nucleotide form, the sequence is TGTGCCAGCAGCTTAACCCCTACGGGTTTGGGCTATGGCTACACCTTC. It codes for CASSLTPTGLGYGYTF. Rearrangement joined TRBV7-9 to TRBJ1-2, with an unclear D gene assignment. CDR1 and CDR2 were assigned from the germline V gene (reference sequence) as SEHNR and FQNEAQ. V and J lose 2 bases and 4 bases, and a span of 17 bases separates them. From the cysteine up to the phenylalanine, the CDR3 has a length of 16 residues. Only the CDR3 region is kept as DNA, spanning 48 bases read in frame from base 1.